The 24 T cell receptor beta chains presented below share a single source sample, sequenced in a study of T-cell memory formation after mild COVID-19. MiXCR, run by TCRdb on the 5' RACE reads, gives a single entry per CDR3 protein. The repertoire holds about 350,000 distinct CDR3 sequences, with around an eighth as singletons. What was sequenced was PBMCs or a T cell subset sorted from them (not recorded which). The receptor source for this set is a man aged 18 to 30 who had mild COVID-19 (a few samples of this study predate the infection). Cell type and time point are not known.

The table lists this clonotype with many counts. CDR3 sequence: CASSPTLAKNIQYF. The CDR3 region has the DNA TGCGCCAGCAGCCCGACACTAGCCAAAAACATTCAGTACTTC. This rearrangement joins TRBV5-1 to TRBJ2-4; D unresolved. Germline CDR1 and CDR2: SGHRS and YFSETQ. This CDR3 region has 14 residues. The V gene lost 4 bases and the J gene lost 0 bases, with 8 bases spanning the gap. Using reference TRBV5-1 and TRBJ2-4 for the parts outside the CDR3, the full variable domain is KAGVTQTPRYLIKTRGQQVTLSCSPISGHRSVSWYQQTPGQGLQFLFEYFSETQRNKGNFPGRFSGRQFSNSRSEMNVSTLELGDSALYLCASSPTLAKNIQYFGAGTRLSVL.

The chain uses TRBV28 and TRBJ2-2; 8 nucleotides match TRBD2. The CDR3 extends over 15 amino acids. V lost 7 bases, J lost 0 bases, and 4 bases stayed unmatched. Germline loops: CDR1 MDHEN, CDR2 SYDVKM. As DNA, the CDR3 is TGTGCCAGCACCCTCGGGGGGGCGAACACCGGGGAGCTGTTTTTT. Its protein product is CASTLGGANTGELFF.

The chain combines TRBV18 with TRBJ1-1, with TRBD1 as a possible D gene (5 bases). This CDR3 is 15 amino acids long. V was shortened by 6 bases and J by 4 bases, with 18 bases between the two germline ends. CDR1 and CDR2 from the germline V gene are KGHSH and LQKENI. CDR3 loop: CASSLRSGQGTEAFF. Written as DNA, the CDR3 is TGTGCCAGCTCCCTACGTTCAGGGCAGGGCACTGAAGCTTTCTTT.

This chain joins TRBV5-1 and TRBJ1-2, with 9 bases aligning to TRBD1. Germline-derived CDR1 and CDR2 are SGHRS and YFSETQ. The V gene end was trimmed by 4 bases and the J gene end by 4 bases; junction bases not matched to a gene: 8. The CDR3 spans 15 residues. CDR3 protein: CASSRDRGTGYGYTF. As DNA, the CDR3 is TGCGCCAGCAGCCGAGACAGGGGGACGGGCTATGGCTACACCTTC. Variable domain in full (rest from reference TRBV5-1 and TRBJ1-2): KAGVTQTPRYLIKTRGQQVTLSCSPISGHRSVSWYQQTPGQGLQFLFEYFSETQRNKGNFPGRFSGRQFSNSRSEMNVSTLELGDSALYLCASSRDRGTGYGYTFGSGTRLTVV.

This clonotype was recorded many times. V is TRBV3-1 and J is TRBJ2-5, with 8 bases that match TRBD2. This CDR3 has 15 residues. Germline trimming cut 2 bases from V and 4 bases from J; bases unmatched to any gene: 6. Germline V gives CDR1 LGHDT, CDR2 YNNKEL (reference sequence). The CDR3 loop reads CASSQPGGPTETQYF. The CDR3 coding sequence is TGTGCCAGCAGCCAACCGGGGGGGCCCACAGAGACCCAGTACTTC.

This clonotype was detected ten times or more. The J gene is TRBJ1-4, the V gene TRBV4-3, with 7 bases aligning to TRBD1. With V trimmed by 0 bases and J by 7 bases, 8 bases remained unmatched. In germline, CDR1 is LGHNA, CDR2 YSLEER. CDR3 length equals 16 residues. Here the CDR3 reads CASSQDQKGASEKLFF. The CDR3 DNA reads TGCGCCAGCAGCCAAGATCAAAAGGGGGCGAGTGAAAAACTGTTTTTT.

The chain links TRBV6-5 to TRBJ1-1, with D unclear. V was clipped by 0 bases and J by 0 bases, with 11 bases between them. The CDR3 spans 16 residues. Germline V CDR1 and CDR2: MNHEY, SVGAGI. This CDR3 is CASSYSTSAVNTEAFF. Here the CDR3 DNA reads TGTGCCAGCAGTTACTCGACTTCAGCAGTGAACACTGAAGCTTTCTTT.

The rearrangement uses TRBV20-1 and TRBJ1-2, with a possible D match to TRBD1 (5 bases). The germline gives CDR1 DFQATT, CDR2 SNEGSKA (reference sequence). The CDR3 spans 11 residues. V lost 5 bases, J lost 8 bases, and 12 bases lay in between. This chain's CDR3 is CSAGGGPGYTF. The CDR3 DNA reads TGCAGTGCTGGGGGAGGGCCGGGCTACACCTTC.

The chain combines TRBV29-1 with TRBJ2-1, with D possibly being TRBD1 (6 bases). This CDR3 has 15 amino acids. Per the germline V gene, CDR1 is SQVTM and CDR2 is ANQGSEA. The germline V and J ends were trimmed by 1 base and 9 bases, with 19 bases remaining between them. CDR3: CSVEVTRGSNGEQFF. The CDR3 DNA sequence: TGCAGCGTTGAAGTAACCAGGGGTTCAAACGGTGAGCAGTTCTTC.

The rearrangement links TRBV4-3 to TRBJ2-3; maybe TRBD2 (5 bases). Germline CDR1 and CDR2: LGHNA and YSLEER. CDR3 size: 16 residues. Trimming shortened V by 0 bases and J by 0 bases, and 10 bases separated the two germline ends. The CDR3 loop reads CASSQDTGVSTDTQYF. As DNA, the CDR3 is TGCGCCAGCAGCCAAGATACCGGGGTCAGCACAGATACGCAGTATTTT.

This clonotype was recorded only once. The rearrangement links TRBV10-3 to TRBJ2-7; TRBD1 might be the D (6 bases). From germline, CDR1 is ENHRY and CDR2 SYGVKD. The V gene lost 4 bases and the J gene lost 2 bases, with 6 bases spanning the gap. The CDR3 spans 12 residues. The CDR3 DNA reads as TGTGCCATCAGTGGGACAGCCTACGAGCAGTACTTC. Its translation is CAISGTAYEQYF.

In this sample, this clonotype turned up a few times. The J gene is TRBJ2-3, the V gene TRBV20-1; D is undetermined. Germline V gene lookup returns CDR1 DFQATT and CDR2 SNEGSKA (reference sequence). Trimming removed 1 base from V and 6 bases from J, with 11 bases in between. The CDR3 is made up of 13 amino acids. CDR3 sequence (DNA): TGCAGTGCTAGAGTTGATCACTCGGATACGCAGTATTTT. This sequence encodes CSARVDHSDTQYF.

The gene calls are TRBV7-2 and TRBJ2-1, with 11 bases aligning to TRBD1. Germline CDR1 and CDR2: SGHTA and FQGNSA. This CDR3 has 15 amino acids. The V gene end was trimmed by 6 bases and the J gene end by 6 bases; junction bases not matched to a gene: 7. In DNA form, the CDR3 reads TGTGCCAGCAGAACGTCCGGGACAGGGGGCAATGAGCAGTTCTTC. Its translation: CASRTSGTGGNEQFF.

This chain links TRBV12-3 or TRBV12-4 with TRBJ1-1; D not resolved. This CDR3 region has 12 residues. V lost 3 bases, J lost 10 bases, and 12 bases lay in between. Here the CDR3 reads CASSFGEGLAFF. Here the CDR3 DNA reads TGTGCCAGCAGTTTTGGCGAAGGTTTAGCTTTCTTT.

This clonotype turned up a few times. V is TRBV7-3 and J is TRBJ1-1, with D possibly being TRBD1 (5 bases). The CDR3 is 14 amino acids. The germline CDR1 and CDR2 sequences are SGHTA and FQGTGA. V shed 4 bases and J shed 6 bases, with 15 bases lying between them. CDR3 sequence (DNA): TGTGCCAGCAGCTCGGGACCCCCCGGGGCTGAAGCTTTCTTT. It is translated as CASSSGPPGAEAFF.

This clonotype appeared a few times. The rearrangement joins TRBV20-1 to TRBJ2-7; D gene uncertain. Germline loops: CDR1 DFQATT, CDR2 SNEGSKA (reference sequence). The CDR3 loop spans 14 amino acids. The germline V and J ends were trimmed by 3 bases and 0 bases, with 12 bases remaining between them. The chain's CDR3 is CSARGQHSSYEQYF. The CDR3 nucleotides are TGCAGTGCTAGGGGTCAGCACAGCTCCTACGAGCAGTACTTC.

This clonotype occurred a few times. The chain uses TRBV5-1 and TRBJ2-1; the match to TRBD2 covers 7 bases. The germline V gene encodes CDR1 SGHRS and CDR2 YFSETQ. V trimming: 6 bases; J trimming: 0 bases; junction bases outside the gene matches: 9. The CDR3 contains 16 residues. The CDR3 reads CASTPAGGSSYNEQFF. The CDR3 DNA reads TGCGCCAGCACCCCTGCCGGGGGGAGCTCCTACAATGAGCAGTTCTTC.

As concerns this clonotype: Given a much more abundant clone one base away, this may be a read error. The CDR3 is CASSIALSSADTQYF. The CDR3 DNA sequence: TGTGCCAGCAGTATAGCCCTCAGTAGCGCAGATACGCAGTATTTT. The chain employs TRBV2 and TRBJ2-3; D possibly corresponds to TRBD2 (5 bases). The ends were cut back, 5 bases at V and 4 bases at J, with 16 bases in the middle. The V gene's germline CDR1 is SNHLY and CDR2 FYNNEI. This CDR3 is 15 amino acids long.

This clonotype was observed a handful of times. The genes are TRBV5-6 and TRBJ2-7; D call uncertain. The V gene's germline CDR1 is SGHDT and CDR2 YYEEEE. The V end lost 5 bases, the J end lost 5 bases, and 14 bases lay between the germline ends. The CDR3 is 13 amino acids. The CDR3, as DNA: TGTGCCAGCAGATCCAGTCGCATTCACGAGCAGTACGTC. Its protein product is CASRSSRIHEQYV.

V and J are TRBV4-2 and TRBJ1-2; no firm D call. Deletions cut 1 base from V and 12 bases from J, with 12 bases between. Germline V gene sequence: CDR1 LGHNA, CDR2 YNFKEQ. This CDR3 is built from 12 residues. DNA for the CDR3: TGTGCCAGCAGCCAAGGTCCACTTGTAGACACCTTC. This encodes CASSQGPLVDTF.

The gene calls are TRBV28 and TRBJ2-5; D tentatively reads TRBD1 or TRBD2 (6 bases each). The V gene lost 2 bases and the J gene lost 4 bases, with 17 bases spanning the gap. This CDR3 contains 16 residues. Germline V gives CDR1 MDHEN, CDR2 SYDVKM. CDR3 protein: CASSLAGGRGRETQYF. As DNA, the CDR3 is TGTGCCAGCAGTTTAGCTGGGGGGCGGGGTAGAGAGACCCAGTACTTC.

V gene TRBV24-1 combines with J gene TRBJ1-5; no clear D gene. The CDR3 contains 18 residues. Trimming stripped 9 bases from V and 0 bases from J, with 23 bases between. The V gene's germline CDR1 is KGHDR and CDR2 SFDVKD. The CDR3 nucleotides are TGTGCCACCCTTGGAGTGAGGGCCCGGTTAAGTAGCAATCAGCCCCAGCATTTT. Protein sequence: CATLGVRARLSSNQPQHF.

V gene TRBV4-1 combines with J gene TRBJ2-3; no clear D gene. CDR3 size: 13 residues. V dropped 2 bases and J dropped 2 bases, with 5 bases sitting between them. The germline gives CDR1 MGHRA, CDR2 YSYEKL. The CDR3 spells CASSQRVTDTQYF. CDR3 in DNA: TGCGCCAGCAGCCAACGGGTCACAGATACGCAGTATTTT.

This clonotype was seen repeatedly, ten times or more. CDR3 DNA sequence: TGTGCCAGCAGCCACAGGGGCAATCAGCCCCAGCATTTT. Its translation is CASSHRGNQPQHF. The chain carries TRBV6-5 and TRBJ1-5; D is possibly TRBD1 (6 bases). The length of the CDR3 is 13 residues. In germline, CDR1 is MNHEY, CDR2 SVGAGI. V was clipped by 6 bases and J by 2 bases, with 8 bases between them.